This TCR beta chain was captured by sequencing in a study of cytomegalovirus exposure and HLA in healthy donors. General study points: A few of the chains that were CMV-associated were confirmed in vitro to be specific for CMV antigens. Reported performance of the classifier showed diagnosis of cytomegalovirus status with high specificity and sensitivity.

The CDR3 is made up of 14 amino acids. Germline CDR1 reads MNHEY; CDR2 reads SVGAGI. V was shortened by 4 bases and J by 6 bases, with 13 bases between the two germline ends. A single count supports this clone. What it recognizes is unknown. Here immunoSEQ multiplex PCR was the method, and the copy in TCRdb shows in-frame clones only, minus some. Seen here are some 68,000 clones, around 96% observed once, and the top ten hold roughly 1.4%. The donors belonged to the roughly 120-subject validation cohort, separate from the roughly 650-subject first cohort. The origin of this receptor is a man in his late teens or twenties in good health and CMV-seropositive. The sequencing input was PBMCs. The chain recombines TRBV6-5 with TRBJ1-5; D gene uncertain. CDR3 in amino acids: CASSLREGFQPQHF. CDR3 nucleotides: TGTGCCAGCAGTTTAAGGGAGGGATTTCAGCCCCAGCATTTT.